This record looks at one T cell receptor beta chain sequence and its context. These data belong to a study of cytomegalovirus exposure and HLA in healthy donors. Assay used: immunoSEQ multiplex PCR; TCRdb lists only in-frame clones, some missing. The top ten hold 1.3% of the sample, which has tens of thousands of clones, around 96% seen once. This TCR was sampled from a woman between 18 and 30 years old in good health and CMV-seronegative. The specimen was PBMCs.

The CDR3 DNA reads TGTGCCAGCAGCTTACAACTAGCGTACTACGAGCAGTACTTC. Translating gives CASSLQLAYYEQYF. The V gene is TRBV5-6, the J gene TRBJ2-7; TRBD2 agrees at 7 bases. This CDR3 spans 14 amino acids. V trimming: 2 bases; J trimming: 3 bases; junction bases outside the gene matches: 5. The germline V gene has CDR1 SGHDT and CDR2 YYEEEE.